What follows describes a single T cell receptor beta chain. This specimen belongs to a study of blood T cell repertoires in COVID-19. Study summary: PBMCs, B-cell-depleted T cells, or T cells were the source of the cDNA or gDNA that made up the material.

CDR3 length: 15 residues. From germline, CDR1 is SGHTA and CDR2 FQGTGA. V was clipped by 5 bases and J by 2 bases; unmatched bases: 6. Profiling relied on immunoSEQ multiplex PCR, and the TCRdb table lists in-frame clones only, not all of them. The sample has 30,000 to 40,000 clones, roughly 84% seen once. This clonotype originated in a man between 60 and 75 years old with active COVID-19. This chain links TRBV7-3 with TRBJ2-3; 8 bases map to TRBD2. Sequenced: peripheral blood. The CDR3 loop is CASSRAGAITDTQYF. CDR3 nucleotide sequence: TGTGCCAGCAGCCGAGCGGGGGCCATCACAGATACGCAGTATTTT. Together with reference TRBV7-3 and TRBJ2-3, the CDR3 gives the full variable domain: GAGVSQTPSNKVTEKGKYVELRCDPISGHTALYWYRQSLGQGPEFLIYFQGTGAADDSGLPNDRFFAVRPEGSVSTLKIQRTERGDSAVYLCASSRAGAITDTQYFGPGTRLTVL.